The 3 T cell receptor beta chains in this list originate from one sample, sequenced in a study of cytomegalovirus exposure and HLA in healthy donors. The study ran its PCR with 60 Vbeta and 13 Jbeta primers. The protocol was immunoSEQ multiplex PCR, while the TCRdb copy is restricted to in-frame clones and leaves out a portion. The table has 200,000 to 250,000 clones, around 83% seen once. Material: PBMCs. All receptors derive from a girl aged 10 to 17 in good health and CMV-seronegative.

The CDR3 region has the DNA TGTGCCAGCAGTGTGGCAGGGGGCTACGAGCAGTACTTC. Translating it yields CASSVAGGYEQYF. V gene TRBV6-1 combines with J gene TRBJ2-5, with 7 bases lining up with TRBD1. The J call may be faulty, since TRBJ2-7 better matches the DNA end. CDR3 size: 13 residues. Germline V lookup: CDR1 MNHNS, CDR2 SASEGT.

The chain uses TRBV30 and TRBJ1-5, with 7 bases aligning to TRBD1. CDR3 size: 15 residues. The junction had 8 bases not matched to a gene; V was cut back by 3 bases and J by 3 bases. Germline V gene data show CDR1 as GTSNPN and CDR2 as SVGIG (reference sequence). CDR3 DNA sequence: TGTGCCTGGAGAAGCGGACAGGTCAACAATCAGCCCCAGCATTTT. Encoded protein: CAWRSGQVNNQPQHF.

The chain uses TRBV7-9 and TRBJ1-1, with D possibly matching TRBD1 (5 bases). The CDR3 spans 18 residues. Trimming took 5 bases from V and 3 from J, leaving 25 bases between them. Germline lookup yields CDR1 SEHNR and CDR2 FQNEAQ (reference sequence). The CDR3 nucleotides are TGTGCCAGCAGCCCGGGACTCCCCCAATTACAATGGGACACTGAAGCTTTCTTT. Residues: CASSPGLPQLQWDTEAFF.